Listed below are T cell receptor beta chains from one sample, sequenced in a study of blood T cell repertoires in COVID-19. Using immunoSEQ multiplex PCR, the repertoire was profiled, and TCRdb retains in-frame clones only, with some absent. The sample has tens of thousands of clones, around 89% seen once. Sequencing was done on a sample of peripheral blood. The source is an older woman with active COVID-19. CDR3s include the opening cysteine and the closing phenylalanine or tryptophan. The D gene is left open where the match is weak. Rows may omit the clone size; those that give it use once, few, many or a size class.

TRBD1	TRBJ2-2	.	TRBV7-3	TGTGCCAGCAGCTTATTCGGCGTTGGTACAGGGGGCAACGGGGAGCTGTTTTTT	CASSLFGVGTGGNGELFF
.	TRBJ2-5	.	TRBV5-1	TGCGCCAGCAGCTTGGCAGGTGCGTCGGATGAGACCCAGTACTTC	CASSLAGASDETQYF
.	TRBJ1-6	.	TRBV10-2	TGCGCCAGCAGTGAACGAGGACTTAATTCACCCCTCCACTTT	CASSERGLNSPLHF
.	TRBJ1-2	few	TRBV7-9	TGTGCCAGCAGCCCTGGGCAAGGGGATGGCTACACCTTC	CASSPGQGDGYTF
.	TRBJ2-2	.	TRBV15	TGTGCCACCAGCAGAGATTCAACCGGGGAGCTGTTTTTT	CATSRDSTGELFF
.	TRBJ2-1	.	TRBV7-2	TGTGCCAGCAGCTTGCCGGCCCAGAGGTTGACTTACAATGAGCAGTTCTTC	CASSLPAQRLTYNEQFF
TRBD1	TRBJ1-2	few	TRBV15	TGTGCCACCAGCAGAGACAGGGGGAACTATGGCTACACCTTC	CATSRDRGNYGYTF
.	TRBJ1-3	.	TRBV7-6	TGTGCCAGCAGCGCGACAGCCTCCTCTGGAAACACCATATATTTT	CASSATASSGNTIYF
TRBD2	TRBJ2-5	.	TRBV2	TGTGCCAGCAGTGACTTGATACTAGCGGGGGATCAAGAGACCCAGTACTTC	CASSDLILAGDQETQYF
.	TRBJ2-3	once	TRBV6-5	TGTGCCAGCAGTTACTCGTTGCTAGCACACACAGATACGCAGTATTTT	CASSYSLLAHTDTQYF
TRBD2	TRBJ2-5	.	TRBV2	TGTGCCAGCAAAATAGCGGGGGAAGAGACCCAGTACTTC	CASKIAGEETQYF
TRBD2	TRBJ2-4	.	TRBV3-1/TRBV3-2	TGTGCCAGCAGCCAAGATCTGCTAGCGGGGGGGCTGAACATTCAGTACTTC	CASSQDLLAGGLNIQYF
TRBD1	TRBJ1-2	.	TRBV5-1	TGCGCCAGCAGCTTGACAGGGGGCGTGGATGGCTACACCTTC	CASSLTGGVDGYTF
TRBD1	TRBJ1-5	.	TRBV7-2	TGTGCCAGCAGCTTGGGACAGGGCAATCAGCCCCAGCATTTT	CASSLGQGNQPQHF
.	TRBJ2-1	.	TRBV19	TGTGCCACAAAAAAAGACCCCAGGGGCGAGCAGTTCTTC	CATKKDPRGEQFF
.	TRBJ1-1	.	TRBV5-1	TGCGCCAGCAGCTTGGGACAGGCCGAAGCTTTCTTT	CASSLGQAEAFF
.	TRBJ1-1	.	TRBV6-5	TGTGCCAGCAGTTACTCATCTCAGATGAACACTGAAGCTTTCTTT	CASSYSSQMNTEAFF
.	TRBJ1-1	.	TRBV5-4	TGTGCCAGCGGAATCAGGGGGAACACTGAAGCTTTCTTT	CASGIRGNTEAFF
.	TRBJ2-3	.	TRBV13	TGTGCCAGCAGCTTAACCGGGGGAAGTTTCGATACGCAGTATTTT	CASSLTGGSFDTQYF
.	TRBJ1-1	.	TRBV28	TGTGCCAGCACTCCTCCGGCGGTGGGGAACACTGAAGCTTTCTTT	CASTPPAVGNTEAFF
.	TRBJ1-4	.	TRBV6-5	TGTGCCAGCAGTCGGGCGGGGGAAGCAAAACTGTTTTTT	CASSRAGEAKLFF
.	TRBJ2-1	few	TRBV5-8	TGTGCCAGCACGCCGTGGCCGACAGGCTCCTACAATGAGCAGTTCTTC	CASTPWPTGSYNEQFF
TRBD2	TRBJ2-5	.	TRBV5-6	TGTGCCAGCAGCTTGGGACTAGCGGCGTACCAAGAGACCCAGTACTTC	CASSLGLAAYQETQYF
TRBD1	TRBJ2-5	.	TRBV7-2	TGTGCCAGCAGCTTTGGACAGGCCCAGTACTTC	CASSFGQAQYF
TRBD2	TRBJ2-3	once	TRBV5-4	TGTGCCAGCAGCTTGGGGGGGGCGCCGCTAGCGGGTGGCACAGATACGCAGTATTTT	CASSLGGAPLAGGTDTQYF
.	TRBJ1-2	.	TRBV5-4	TGTGCCAGCAGCTTGGAAATGGAGAATGGCTACACCTTC	CASSLEMENGYTF
TRBD1	TRBJ1-1	.	TRBV27	TGTGCCAGCAGTTTGACAGGGGGCGTCACTGAAGCTTTCTTT	CASSLTGGVTEAFF
TRBD1	TRBJ1-5	.	TRBV19	TGTGCCAGTAGTATCAGCCCTGGAGGGGGCGGTCAGCCCCAGCATTTT	CASSISPGGGGQPQHF
.	TRBJ1-2	.	TRBV19	TGTGCCACTATCGACAACCTTAACTATGGCTACACCTTC	CATIDNLNYGYTF
.	TRBJ1-2	.	TRBV3-1/TRBV3-2	TGTGCCAGCAGCCAAGAACAGGGCTCCTATGGCTACACCTTC	CASSQEQGSYGYTF
TRBD1	TRBJ1-2	.	TRBV18	TGTGCCAGCTCACCAGAGGACAGGGTGAGCGGCTACACCTTC	CASSPEDRVSGYTF
TRBD1	TRBJ2-7	.	TRBV9	TGTGCCAGCAGCGTAGATGGACAGGGGAGGGAGCAGTACTTC	CASSVDGQGREQYF
.	TRBJ1-1	.	TRBV20-1	TGCAGTGCTAGTCCGGACTTCAACACTGAAGCTTTCTTT	CSASPDFNTEAFF
TRBD1	TRBJ2-5	.	TRBV29-1	TGCAGCGTTGACGCGGACAGGGGGTGGGAGACCCAGTACTTC	CSVDADRGWETQYF
.	TRBJ2-3	.	TRBV6-5	TGTGCCAGCACTAGGGGAGATACGCAGTATTTT	CASTRGDTQYF
TRBD2	TRBJ2-2	.	TRBV24-1	TGTGCCACCAGTGATTCTAGCGGGGTGAACACCGGGGAGCTGTTTTTT	CATSDSSGVNTGELFF
.	TRBJ2-2	.	TRBV7-3	TGTGCCAGCAGCCCAAGCGGACCGAACACCGGGGAGCTGTTTTTT	CASSPSGPNTGELFF
.	TRBJ1-2	.	TRBV2	TGTGCCAGCAGTGAAGGGCGGAAGTTTGGCTATGGCTACACCTTC	CASSEGRKFGYGYTF
.	TRBJ1-5	.	TRBV7-3	TGTGCCAGCAGCCCTGGGGCCCAGCAGCCCCAGCATTTT	CASSPGAQQPQHF
.	TRBJ2-2	.	TRBV19	TGTGCCAGTAGTATTGAGGCAGTTACAACCGGGGAGCTGTTTTTT	CASSIEAVTTGELFF
.	TRBJ1-2	.	TRBV4-2	TGTGCCAGCAGCCAGGGCCTAAAATATGGCTACACCTTC	CASSQGLKYGYTF
TRBD2	TRBJ2-1	.	TRBV24-1	TGTGCCACCAGCAATAGCGGGGACTACAATGAGCAGTTCTTC	CATSNSGDYNEQFF
.	TRBJ1-1	.	TRBV7-3	TGTGCCAGCAGCGTCGTTGGAGGATTGAACACTGAAGCTTTCTTT	CASSVVGGLNTEAFF
.	TRBJ2-7	.	TRBV28	TGTGCCAGCGGGAGCCACGAGCAGTACTTC	CASGSHEQYF
.	TRBJ2-5	.	TRBV15	TGTGCCACCAGCAGGGGCCGGGAGGAGACCCAGTACTTC	CATSRGREETQYF